This record concerns one TCR beta chain sequence. Original processing notes: Estimates of nucleated cell counts were drawn from the amplification of reference gene primers. Here immunoSEQ multiplex PCR was the method, and the copy in TCRdb shows in-frame clones only, minus some. That table supplies the V and J calls and clone size; D and trimming were determined from the DNA. The sample shows 220,000 or so clones, about 85% of them seen only once. The entry originates in a study of blood T cell repertoires in COVID-19. On the study more broadly: The United States, Italy and Spain provided the acute and convalescent COVID-19 samples. Sources were T cells, B-cell-depleted T cells, or PBMCs; the material itself was cDNA or gDNA.

The material sequenced was peripheral blood. The clonotype was recovered from a man aged 50-60 years who had recovered from COVID-19.

Here the CDR3 DNA reads TGTGCCAGCAGCCCTATAGGGGGGACTAGCGGGAACAATGAGCAGTTCTTC. It translates to CASSPIGGTSGNNEQFF. The rearrangement joins TRBV7-2 to TRBJ2-1, with 13 bases matching TRBD2. Germline V gene sequence: CDR1 SGHTA, CDR2 FQGNSA. The CDR3 loop spans 17 amino acids. With 5 bases clipped from V and 5 bases from J, the junction kept 9 bases outside the gene matches.